The source of this T cell receptor (beta chain) is a study of cytomegalovirus exposure and HLA in healthy donors. This clone was picked up one time. The antigen is undetermined. The study, taken as a whole, reports: Within an earlier analysis, most TCR beta V segments proved productive either about 87% or about 30% of the time.

Trimming left V 2 bases short and J 7 bases short, with 7 bases between. The germline V gene has CDR1 SGHRS and CDR2 YFSETQ. This CDR3 contains 13 residues. The primer mix had 60 Vbeta and 13 Jbeta primers. Libraries were prepared by immunoSEQ multiplex PCR; TCRdb keeps only in-frame clonotypes and omits some of them. The table includes around 150,000 clones, approximately 80% detected once. This clonotype originated in a woman aged 18-35 years in good health and CMV-seronegative. This rearrangement joins TRBV5-1 to TRBJ1-6; D not certain. Sample: PBMCs. The CDR3 DNA reads as TGCGCCAGCAGCTTATACAGCAATTCACCCCTCCACTTT. Its translation is CASSLYSNSPLHF.